A selection of T cell receptor beta chains follows, all from one sample in a study of T cells in Graves' hyperthyroidism and ophthalmopathy. TCRdb re-called the multiplex PCR reads with MiXCR, one entry per CDR3 protein. The data contain 200,000 to 250,000 distinct CDR3 sequences, about 17% of them singletons. What was sequenced was blood. The receptors shown here come from a woman between 18 and 29 years old with Graves' ophthalmopathy. Each CDR3 is given with its conserved first and last residue. D genes are given only for firm matches. Size tells how often a clone was seen (once, few, many) or the class of an expanded clone, and some rows leave it out.

d_call: NA; clone_size: many; j_call: TRBJ2-7; v_call: TRBV6-5; cdr3_nt: TGTGCCAGCAGTTACTCGGGGGTTCTCTACGAGCAGTACTTC; cdr3_aa: CASSYSGVLYEQYF
d_call: NA; clone_size: many; j_call: TRBJ2-3; v_call: TRBV6-4; cdr3_nt: TGTGCCAGCAGTGACGGGGGGCCCACAGATACGCAGTATTTT; cdr3_aa: CASSDGGPTDTQYF
d_call: NA; clone_size: NA; j_call: TRBJ1-1; v_call: TRBV2; cdr3_nt: TGTGCCAGCAGGGCAATGAACACTGAAGCTTTCTTT; cdr3_aa: CASRAMNTEAFF
d_call: NA; clone_size: NA; j_call: TRBJ1-5; v_call: TRBV28; cdr3_nt: TGTGCCAGCAGTAAACAGGGAGGCCATCAGCCCCAGCATTTT; cdr3_aa: CASSKQGGHQPQHF
d_call: TRBD2; clone_size: few; j_call: TRBJ2-1; v_call: TRBV19; cdr3_nt: TGTGCCAGTAGTATAGATCCGGGGGGGTTCTACAATGAGCAGTTCTTC; cdr3_aa: CASSIDPGGFYNEQFF
d_call: NA; clone_size: many; j_call: TRBJ2-1; v_call: TRBV5-5; cdr3_nt: TGTGCCAGCAGCTTGGATCTTCTGGCCTACAATGAGCAGTTCTTC; cdr3_aa: CASSLDLLAYNEQFF
d_call: NA; clone_size: many; j_call: TRBJ1-5; v_call: TRBV30; cdr3_nt: TGTGCCTGGAGTGGAGTGGTGGGACAGCCCCAGCATTTT; cdr3_aa: CAWSGVVGQPQHF
d_call: NA; clone_size: many; j_call: TRBJ2-7; v_call: TRBV29-1; cdr3_nt: TGCAGCGTCACCGGGGAAAGATACGAGCAGTACTTC; cdr3_aa: CSVTGERYEQYF
d_call: NA; clone_size: NA; j_call: TRBJ1-6; v_call: TRBV9; cdr3_nt: TGTGCCAGCAGCGTAGGACCTCGAAATAATTCACCCCTCCACTTT; cdr3_aa: CASSVGPRNNSPLHF
d_call: NA; clone_size: many; j_call: TRBJ2-2; v_call: TRBV7-6; cdr3_nt: TGTGCCAGCAGCTTACCACAGTCGTGGGGAACCGGGGAGCTGTTTTTT; cdr3_aa: CASSLPQSWGTGELFF
d_call: NA; clone_size: NA; j_call: TRBJ1-4; v_call: TRBV28; cdr3_nt: TGTGCCAGCAGTTTGCAGGGAGTTGCAACTAATGAAAAACTGTTTTTT; cdr3_aa: CASSLQGVATNEKLFF
d_call: NA; clone_size: few; j_call: TRBJ1-4; v_call: TRBV2; cdr3_nt: TGTGCCAGCAGTGAAGCTGGACCGGTGACTAATGAAAAACTGTTTTTT; cdr3_aa: CASSEAGPVTNEKLFF
d_call: TRBD2; clone_size: many; j_call: TRBJ2-7; v_call: TRBV28; cdr3_nt: TGTGCCAGCAGTTTTCGACTAGCGGGAGAACGAAAATACGAGCAGTACTTC; cdr3_aa: CASSFRLAGERKYEQYF
d_call: TRBD1; clone_size: many; j_call: TRBJ1-4; v_call: TRBV20-1; cdr3_nt: TGCAGTGCTACCCGGGACAGTGCAACTAATGAAAAACTGTTTTTT; cdr3_aa: CSATRDSATNEKLFF
d_call: NA; clone_size: many; j_call: TRBJ2-1; v_call: TRBV19; cdr3_nt: TGTGCCAGTAGTTGGGGGAACCCCTACAATGAGCAGTTCTTC; cdr3_aa: CASSWGNPYNEQFF
d_call: NA; clone_size: few; j_call: TRBJ2-3; v_call: TRBV10-2; cdr3_nt: TGCGCCAGCACGGAGGGGGGGCCGCCAGATACGCAGTATTTT; cdr3_aa: CASTEGGPPDTQYF
d_call: NA; clone_size: many; j_call: TRBJ1-1; v_call: TRBV11-2; cdr3_nt: TGTGCCAGCAGCTTAGTCAGGGGGAACACTGAAGCTTTCTTT; cdr3_aa: CASSLVRGNTEAFF
d_call: NA; clone_size: many; j_call: TRBJ1-4; v_call: TRBV6-5; cdr3_nt: TGTGCCAGCAGTTACTCGGGAGTCTGGGGGCTGGGTGAAAAACTGTTTTTT; cdr3_aa: CASSYSGVWGLGEKLFF
d_call: NA; clone_size: many; j_call: TRBJ1-1; v_call: TRBV29-1; cdr3_nt: TGCAGCGGGGCGGGGAACACTGAAGCTTTCTTT; cdr3_aa: CSGAGNTEAFF
d_call: NA; clone_size: many; j_call: TRBJ2-5; v_call: TRBV18; cdr3_nt: TGTGCCAGCTCACCAGCCTCCGAGACCCAGTACTTC; cdr3_aa: CASSPASETQYF
d_call: NA; clone_size: many; j_call: TRBJ2-2; v_call: TRBV20-1; cdr3_nt: TGCAGTGCTATAGAGGCCGGGGAGCTGTTTTTT; cdr3_aa: CSAIEAGELFF
d_call: TRBD2; clone_size: many; j_call: TRBJ2-1; v_call: TRBV7-2; cdr3_nt: TGTGCCAGCAGCGCAGCGGGGGGGCGCATCAATGAGCAGTTCTTC; cdr3_aa: CASSAAGGRINEQFF
d_call: NA; clone_size: many; j_call: TRBJ1-1; v_call: TRBV5-1; cdr3_nt: TGCGCCAGCAGCTTGGTTGAGGGCGCAAGGAACACTGAAGCTTTCTTT; cdr3_aa: CASSLVEGARNTEAFF
d_call: TRBD1; clone_size: many; j_call: TRBJ1-1; v_call: TRBV5-1; cdr3_nt: TGCGCCAGCAGCTTGGAAGGACAGGGGAACACTGAAGCTTTCTTT; cdr3_aa: CASSLEGQGNTEAFF
d_call: NA; clone_size: few; j_call: TRBJ2-7; v_call: TRBV7-3; cdr3_nt: TGTGCCAGCAGCTTAGGGGCGGGGGCCGCCTACGAGCAGTACTTC; cdr3_aa: CASSLGAGAAYEQYF
d_call: NA; clone_size: many; j_call: TRBJ2-5; v_call: TRBV20-1; cdr3_nt: TGCAGTGCTAGAGATCCCCTTACAGGGGGGGGAGAGACCCAGTACTTC; cdr3_aa: CSARDPLTGGGETQYF
d_call: NA; clone_size: NA; j_call: TRBJ2-3; v_call: TRBV25-1; cdr3_nt: TGTGCCAGCAGTGATCGGGGTGGCGCAGATACGCAGTATTTT; cdr3_aa: CASSDRGGADTQYF
d_call: NA; clone_size: many; j_call: TRBJ2-7; v_call: TRBV7-6; cdr3_nt: TGTGCCAGCAGCTTAGCGCCCAGCTCCTACGAGCAGTACTTC; cdr3_aa: CASSLAPSSYEQYF
d_call: TRBD2; clone_size: NA; j_call: TRBJ2-1; v_call: TRBV7-2; cdr3_nt: TGTGCCAGCAGCTGGATACTAGCGGGGGGCCACAATGAGCAGTTCTTC; cdr3_aa: CASSWILAGGHNEQFF
d_call: NA; clone_size: many; j_call: TRBJ1-1; v_call: TRBV7-6; cdr3_nt: TGTGCCAGCAGCTTAGAGGCTAGACAGGTGAACACTGAAGCTTTCTTT; cdr3_aa: CASSLEARQVNTEAFF